The sequence of this TCR beta chain was determined in a study of blood T cell repertoires in COVID-19 (dated by TCRdb to the early 2020s). Study-wide context: The collaborator samples originated in the United States, Italy and Spain and spanned the acute and convalescent phases of COVID-19. The prospective study material was composed of cDNA or gDNA derived from T cells, B-cell-depleted T cells, or PBMCs. Subjects who had been exposed to COVID-19, were actively infected with it, or had recovered from it provided the deeply sampled blood TCRbeta repertoires that made up the dataset. The repertoires were made available in a free public database intended to serve as a resource for research on the immune response to SARS-CoV-2. Samples were obtained from the ongoing ImmuneRACE study (first 160 participants) and from about 1,300 subjects provided by 6 global collaborators. Sample metadata almost always included a de-identified subject ID, COVID-19 status, age in years and sex. Where available, HLA class I and class II types were obtained from metadata supplied by the sample provider rather than from assay-based typing.

As concerns this clone: The antigen it binds to is not known. There are no base qualities to consult, and no much larger clone falls within one base.

TCRbeta CDR3 regions were amplified from genomic DNA using the immunoSEQ Assay, a bias-controlled multiplex PCR. In the original analysis: Nucleated cell counts per sample were estimated from amplification of reference gene primers within the assay. To quantify the absolute abundance of each unique TCRbeta CDR3 rearrangement, sequence reads were collapsed and filtered. For each sample, productive Simpson clonality was calculated as the square root of Simpson's diversity index over productive rearrangements. TCRdb took over this immuneACCESS table, retaining in-frame rearrangements with V and J assigned. Such tables are incomplete; in checked studies, under half of the missing clones stem from an unresolved V gene, and the remainder is unexplained. The V and J calls and clone size were taken over from that table, and D and trimming were inferred from the DNA. In this sample the table shows 200,000 to 250,000 clones, less than 90% of which occur a single time. Jointly, the top ten make up over 15% of the sample.

V is shortened by 6 bases, J by 2 bases, and the region joining them spans 12 bases. As encoded in the germline V gene, CDR1 is MDHEN while CDR2 is SYDVKM. From the cysteine up to the phenylalanine, the CDR3 has a length of 14 residues. The DNA shown is the 42-base CDR3, in frame from base 1. Broader findings and caveats from the paper: The amount of clinical and demographic metadata varied by source and participant and was provided uncurated.

Whole blood was collected in K2EDTA tubes by collaborating institutions according to the institutions' own protocols. For TCRbeta analysis, collaborators shipped samples in one of three forms: frozen whole blood, isolated PBMCs, or DNA extracted from either of those sample types. Material for sequencing was peripheral blood. The TCR was taken from a woman older than 75 with active or convalescent COVID-19. The chain employs TRBV28 and TRBJ2-3, and the D gene may be TRBD2, 6 bases matching. The nucleotides are TGTGCCAGCAGCCCAGCGGGCCCCACAGATACGCAGTATTTT. It codes for CASSPAGPTDTQYF.